The 28 T cell receptor beta chains below all came from one sample that was sequenced in a study of blood T cell repertoires in COVID-19. The data were produced by immunoSEQ multiplex PCR, yet TCRdb's version contains in-frame clones alone and is incomplete. The sample includes around 260,000 clones, around 89% of them seen just once. Sequenced material: peripheral blood. Receptors originate from a man in his thirties or forties with acute or convalescent COVID-19.

The genes are TRBV5-4 and TRBJ2-7; 10 nucleotides line up with TRBD1. The CDR3 is 14 amino acids. The ends lost 4 bases at V and 2 bases at J; junction bases unmatched: 3. CDR1 SGHNT and CDR2 YYREEE come from the germline V gene (reference sequence). DNA for the CDR3: TGTGCCAGCAGCCCGGGACAGGGGCCCTACGAGCAGTACTTC. Its translation is CASSPGQGPYEQYF.

The chain employs TRBV29-1 and TRBJ1-5; a weak D match, TRBD1 (5 bases). The CDR3 totals 13 residues. Germline assignment: CDR1 SQVTM and CDR2 ANQGSEA. Trimming took 7 bases from V and 0 from J, leaving 10 bases between them. The chain's CDR3 is CSAGGNSNQPQHF. The CDR3 DNA follows: TGCAGCGCCGGGGGGAATAGCAATCAGCCCCAGCATTTT.

The V gene is TRBV2, the J gene TRBJ1-4, with D perhaps TRBD1 (5 bases). The CDR3 spans 14 residues. Trimming cost V 11 bases and J 7 bases, with 20 bases left between them. Germline CDR1 SNHLY, CDR2 FYNNEI. The CDR3 coding sequence is TGTGCCGACGGACCAACTCAGGGCCGTGAAAAACTGTTTTTT. Residues: CADGPTQGREKLFF.

V gene TRBV3-1 (or the pseudogene TRBV3-2) combines with J gene TRBJ2-1; TRBD2 is a possible D gene (5 bases). The CDR3 is 15 residues long. Trimming left V 1 base short and J 4 bases short, with 11 bases between. In germline, CDR1 is LGHDT, CDR2 YNNKEL (reference sequence). CDR3 coding DNA: TGTGCCAGCAGCCAAGTTGGAGCGGATTACAATGAGCAGTTCTTC. Translating it yields CASSQVGADYNEQFF.

DNA of the CDR3: TGTGCCAGTGGGGACAGCCCCTACGAGCAGTACTTC. Protein sequence: CASGDSPYEQYF. The chain is built from TRBV19 and TRBJ2-7, with 7 positions matching TRBD1. The CDR3 spans 12 residues. The V gene's germline CDR1 is LNHDA and CDR2 SQIVND (reference sequence). With 8 bases clipped from V and 2 bases from J, the junction kept 3 bases outside the gene matches.

The chain uses TRBV6-5 and TRBJ2-7; a possible D gene is TRBD1 (6 bases). The CDR3 extends over 15 amino acids. Germline V CDR1 and CDR2: MNHEY, SVGAGI. Trimming took off 6 bases at V and 4 bases at J, with 19 bases between the two ends. The CDR3 reads CASSYGTTGLYEQYF. In nucleotides, the CDR3 is TGTGCCAGCAGCTACGGGACAACAGGCTTATACGAGCAGTACTTC.

The chain uses TRBV4-2 and TRBJ1-2, with no clear D. This CDR3 comprises 13 residues. Deletions cut 6 bases from V and 8 bases from J, with 16 bases between. Germline V gene data show CDR1 as LGHNA and CDR2 as YNFKEQ. The CDR3 DNA reads as TGTGCCAGCAGTCGCGGCAGTGTCCAAGGCTACACCTTC. Encoded protein: CASSRGSVQGYTF.

The V gene is TRBV9, the J gene TRBJ2-1; TRBD2 agrees at 10 bases. The CDR3 is 15 amino acids. V lost 2 bases, J lost 7 bases, and 6 bases stayed unmatched. CDR1 SGDLS and CDR2 YYNGEE come from the germline V gene. CDR3 DNA sequence: TGTGCCAGCAGCGTCACTAGCGGGATGATGAATGAGCAGTTCTTC. It is translated as CASSVTSGMMNEQFF.

This rearrangement joins TRBV5-1 to TRBJ2-1, with D possibly matching TRBD1 (6 bases). Germline CDR1 SGHRS, CDR2 YFSETQ. The CDR3 contains 14 residues. Trimming shortened V by 6 bases and J by 3 bases, and 13 bases separated the two germline ends. The CDR3 coding sequence is TGCGCCAGCAAGGTTACAGGGTACTACAATGAGCAGTTCTTC. This codes for CASKVTGYYNEQFF. The full variable domain, completed using reference TRBV5-1 and TRBJ2-1, is KAGVTQTPRYLIKTRGQQVTLSCSPISGHRSVSWYQQTPGQGLQFLFEYFSETQRNKGNFPGRFSGRQFSNSRSEMNVSTLELGDSALYLCASKVTGYYNEQFFGPGTRLTVL.

The gene calls are TRBV6-5 and TRBJ2-1; 8 nucleotides line up with TRBD1. Germline trimming cut 5 bases from V and 10 bases from J; bases unmatched to any gene: 4. The germline gives CDR1 MNHEY, CDR2 SVGAGI. The CDR3 has 12 residues. The CDR3 here is CASSQGAREQFF. DNA for the CDR3: TGTGCCAGCAGTCAGGGGGCGCGAGAGCAGTTCTTC.

This clone was seen just once. The J gene is TRBJ2-2, the V gene TRBV3-1 (or the pseudogene TRBV3-2); perhaps TRBD1 as D (5 bases). From germline, CDR1 is LGHDT and CDR2 YNNKEL (reference sequence). This CDR3 comprises 13 residues. The V and J ends lost 1 base and 6 bases respectively, with 6 bases between them. CDR3 protein: CASSQGGPGELFF. Here the CDR3 DNA reads TGTGCCAGCAGCCAAGGGGGCCCCGGGGAGCTGTTTTTT.

A few counts support this clone. The chain has TRBV19 and TRBJ2-2; 8 bases align to TRBD1. This CDR3 is built from 15 residues. Trimming at V came to 7 bases and at J to 5 bases, leaving 9 bases not matched to a gene. Per the germline V gene, CDR1 is LNHDA and CDR2 is SQIVND (reference sequence). The CDR3: CASKRGQGRTGELFF. In DNA, the CDR3 is TGTGCCAGTAAAAGAGGACAGGGTAGGACCGGGGAGCTGTTTTTT.

V usage is TRBV28 and J usage is TRBJ1-2; D gene uncertain. Germline values: CDR1 MDHEN, CDR2 SYDVKM. The CDR3 has 13 amino acids. Trimming removed 5 bases at V and 5 bases at J, with 12 bases between. This chain's CDR3 is CASSAPTAYGYTF. Written as DNA, the CDR3 is TGTGCCAGCAGTGCCCCAACAGCTTATGGCTACACCTTC.

This clone was detected a few times. The chain links TRBV15 to TRBJ2-7, with D perhaps TRBD1 (5 bases). There are 13 residues in the CDR3. V lost 3 bases and J lost 4, with 10 bases in between. Germline V CDR1 and CDR2: LNHNV, YYDKDF (reference sequence). This CDR3 reads CATSRPDTYEQYF. CDR3 DNA sequence: TGTGCCACCAGCAGGCCGGACACGTACGAGCAGTACTTC.

The chain carries TRBV19 and TRBJ1-1, with TRBD1 matching over 8 bases. Trimming cost V 0 bases and J 6 bases; bases outside gene matches: 6. The CDR3 runs 15 residues. Germline loops: CDR1 LNHDA, CDR2 SQIVND (reference sequence). CDR3 sequence (DNA): TGTGCCAGTAGTATAGAGGACAGGGCCGGGGCTGAAGCTTTCTTT. Its protein product is CASSIEDRAGAEAFF.

The rearrangement links TRBV21-1 to TRBJ1-2. TRBV21-1 is reported as a pseudogene. This CDR3 comprises 11 residues. DNA of the CDR3: TGTGCCAGCAGCGAACTAGAGGGCTACACCTTC. Translation: CASSELEGYTF.

Turning to this clone: The same CDR3 can be traced to other DNA sequences in this sample. J is TRBJ2-7 and V is TRBV28; 7 nucleotides match TRBD1. CDR1 and CDR2 from the germline V gene are MDHEN and SYDVKM. This CDR3 region has 12 residues. The J segment lost 3 bases and the V segment lost 5 bases, leaving 1 base of the junction unmatched. The CDR3 loop reads CASSDRVYEQYF. CDR3 nucleotides: TGTGCCAGCAGTGACAGGGTCTACGAGCAGTACTTC.

The count of this clone is one. J is TRBJ2-3 and V is TRBV6-6; D perhaps matches TRBD2 (6 bases). CDR3 length: 12 residues. Trimming took 7 bases from V and 6 from J, leaving 11 bases between them. The V gene's germline CDR1 is MNHNY and CDR2 SVGAGI (reference sequence). The CDR3 DNA reads TGTGCCAGCACCCGGAGGGGTGATACGCAGTATTTT. The encoded protein is CASTRRGDTQYF.

This chain uses TRBV5-6 with TRBJ1-6; weak D call: TRBD1 (6 bases). V was clipped by 1 base and J by 8 bases, with 16 bases between them. Germline V gene sequence: CDR1 SGHDT, CDR2 YYEEEE. This CDR3 has 16 residues. This chain's CDR3 is CASSLRMAGADSPLHF. The CDR3 nucleotides are TGTGCCAGCAGCTTGAGAATGGCAGGGGCGGATTCACCCCTCCACTTT.

As for this clone: Other DNA sequences in this specimen translate into the identical CDR3. The rearrangement joins TRBV7-2 to TRBJ2-7, with 13 bases aligning to TRBD2. Germline V gene sequence: CDR1 SGHTA, CDR2 FQGNSA. CDR3 length: 16 amino acids. The J segment lost 4 bases and the V segment lost 1 base, leaving 4 bases of the junction unmatched. The DNA of the CDR3 is TGTGCCAGCAGCTTAGGACTAGCGGGAGGAGGGTACGAGCAGTACTTC. Translation: CASSLGLAGGGYEQYF.

This clone was counted once. The gene calls are TRBV2 and TRBJ1-2, with 8 bases matching TRBD1. CDR3 length: 14 residues. CDR1 and CDR2 (germline): SNHLY, FYNNEI. J was trimmed by 12 bases and V by 6 bases; bases with no gene match: 15. The CDR3 nucleotides read TGTGCCAGCAGGAGGGGACAGGATGAGGCCTTTCACACCTTC. This sequence encodes CASRRGQDEAFHTF.

The chain links TRBV30 to TRBJ1-3; 10 bases fit TRBD1. V lost 8 bases to trimming and J lost 16 bases; unmatched junction nucleotides: 20. Germline-derived CDR1 and CDR2 are GTSNPN and SVGIG (reference sequence). The length of the CDR3 is 14 residues. The CDR3 DNA follows: TGTGCCCGATCCGGGACAGGGGCTTTAAGTGGTGTGTATTTT. Translated: CARSGTGALSGVYF.

The rearrangement links TRBV28 to TRBJ2-1; tentatively, D is TRBD1 (5 bases). V was pared by 10 bases and J by 12 bases, with 19 bases between. In germline, CDR1 is MDHEN, CDR2 SYDVKM. The CDR3 runs 12 residues. The CDR3 DNA is TGTGCCATCACTGACAACCCAGGGCGGCAGTTCTTC. It encodes CAITDNPGRQFF.

The gene calls are TRBV9 and TRBJ2-7; 13 bases are shared with TRBD2. CDR1 and CDR2 from the germline V gene are SGDLS and YYNGEE. The CDR3 sequence is 15 residues long. The V and J ends lost 4 bases and 6 bases, in that order; junction bases with no gene match: 7. The CDR3 loop reads CASSPITSGRGEQYF. CDR3 DNA sequence: TGTGCCAGCAGCCCCATTACTAGCGGGAGGGGCGAGCAGTACTTC. The variable domain in full, completed from reference TRBV9 and TRBJ2-7, reads DSGVTQTPKHLITATGQRVTLRCSPRSGDLSVYWYQQSLDQGLQFLIQYYNGEERAKGNILERFSAQQFPDLHSELNLSSLELGDSALYFCASSPITSGRGEQYFGPGTRLTVT.

V gene TRBV18 combines with J gene TRBJ2-5; 7 bases are shared with TRBD1. The V gene end was trimmed by 3 bases and the J gene end by 0 bases; junction bases not matched to a gene: 4. The CDR3 runs 15 residues. Germline values: CDR1 KGHSH, CDR2 LQKENI. CDR3 coding DNA: TGTGCCAGCTCACCGCTGACAGGGCACCAAGAGACCCAGTACTTC. It codes for CASSPLTGHQETQYF.

This chain connects TRBV28 to TRBJ1-2; 8 bases match TRBD1. The CDR3 is 13 residues long. The J segment lost 4 bases and the V segment lost 7 bases, leaving 5 bases of the junction unmatched. The germline V gene has CDR1 MDHEN and CDR2 SYDVKM. CDR3 sequence (DNA): TGTGCCAGCACAGGGGGCGCCCTCTATGGCTACACCTTC. Encoded protein: CASTGGALYGYTF.

The chain uses TRBV30 and TRBJ2-5, with a possible D match to TRBD2 (6 bases). Germline values: CDR1 GTSNPN, CDR2 SVGIG (reference sequence). CDR3 length: 13 residues. V was cut by 0 bases and J by 5 bases, with 10 bases left in between. The CDR3 DNA reads TGTGCCTGGAGTGTACCGGGGGACGAGACCCAGTACTTC. It codes for CAWSVPGDETQYF.

This sequence joins TRBV5-1 and TRBJ1-2; 7 nucleotides line up with TRBD1. Germline CDR1 is SGHRS and CDR2 is YFSETQ. V lost 4 bases, J lost 0 bases, and 3 bases stayed unmatched. This CDR3 has 14 residues. Written as DNA, the CDR3 is TGCGCCAGCAGCCCAGGACAGGCTAACTATGGCTACACCTTC. This codes for CASSPGQANYGYTF.